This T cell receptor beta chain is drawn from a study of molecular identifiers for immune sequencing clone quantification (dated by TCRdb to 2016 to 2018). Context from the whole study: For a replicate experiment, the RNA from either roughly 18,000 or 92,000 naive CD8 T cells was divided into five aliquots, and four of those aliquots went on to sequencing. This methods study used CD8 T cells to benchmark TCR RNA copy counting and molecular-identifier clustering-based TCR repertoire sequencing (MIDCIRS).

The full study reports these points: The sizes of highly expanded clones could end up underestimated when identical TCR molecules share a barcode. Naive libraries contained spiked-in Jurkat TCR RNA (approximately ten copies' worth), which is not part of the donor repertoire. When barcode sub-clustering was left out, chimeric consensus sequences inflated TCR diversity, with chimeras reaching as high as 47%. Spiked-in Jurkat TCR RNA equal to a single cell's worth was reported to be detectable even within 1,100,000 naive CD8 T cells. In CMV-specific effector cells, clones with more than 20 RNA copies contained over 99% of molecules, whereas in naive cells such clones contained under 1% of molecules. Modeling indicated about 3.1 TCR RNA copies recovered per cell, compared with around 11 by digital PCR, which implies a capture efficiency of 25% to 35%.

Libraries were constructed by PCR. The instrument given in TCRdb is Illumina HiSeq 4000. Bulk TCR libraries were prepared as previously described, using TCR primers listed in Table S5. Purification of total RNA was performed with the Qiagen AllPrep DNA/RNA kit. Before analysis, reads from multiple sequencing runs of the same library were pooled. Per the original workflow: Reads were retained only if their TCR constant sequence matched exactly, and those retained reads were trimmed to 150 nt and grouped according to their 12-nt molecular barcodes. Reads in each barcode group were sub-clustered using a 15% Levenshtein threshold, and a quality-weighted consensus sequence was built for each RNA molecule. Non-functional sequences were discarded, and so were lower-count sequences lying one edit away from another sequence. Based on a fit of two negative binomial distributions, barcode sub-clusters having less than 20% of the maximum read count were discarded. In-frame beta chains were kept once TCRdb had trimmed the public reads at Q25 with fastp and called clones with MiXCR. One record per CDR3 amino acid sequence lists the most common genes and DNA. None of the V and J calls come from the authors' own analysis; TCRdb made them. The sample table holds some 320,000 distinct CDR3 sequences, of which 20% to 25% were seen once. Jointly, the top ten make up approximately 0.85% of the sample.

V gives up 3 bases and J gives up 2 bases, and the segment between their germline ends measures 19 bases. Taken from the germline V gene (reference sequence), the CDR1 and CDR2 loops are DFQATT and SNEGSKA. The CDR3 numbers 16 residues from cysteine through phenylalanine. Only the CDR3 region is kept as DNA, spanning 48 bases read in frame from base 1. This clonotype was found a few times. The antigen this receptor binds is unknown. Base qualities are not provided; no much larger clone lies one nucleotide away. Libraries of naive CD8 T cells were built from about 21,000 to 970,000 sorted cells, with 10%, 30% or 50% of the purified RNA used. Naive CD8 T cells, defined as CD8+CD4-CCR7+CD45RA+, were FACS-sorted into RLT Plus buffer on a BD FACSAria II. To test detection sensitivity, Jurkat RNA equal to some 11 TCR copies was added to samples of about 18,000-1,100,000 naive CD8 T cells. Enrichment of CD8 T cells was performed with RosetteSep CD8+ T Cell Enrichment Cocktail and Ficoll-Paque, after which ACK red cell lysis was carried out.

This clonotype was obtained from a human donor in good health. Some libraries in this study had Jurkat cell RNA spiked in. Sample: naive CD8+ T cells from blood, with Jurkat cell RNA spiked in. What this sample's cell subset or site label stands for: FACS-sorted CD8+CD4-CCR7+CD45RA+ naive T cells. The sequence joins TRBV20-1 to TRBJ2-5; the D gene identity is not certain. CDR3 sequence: CSARDLLVSIQETQYF. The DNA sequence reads TGCAGTGCTAGGGACCTGCTAGTGTCTATACAAGAGACCCAGTACTTC.